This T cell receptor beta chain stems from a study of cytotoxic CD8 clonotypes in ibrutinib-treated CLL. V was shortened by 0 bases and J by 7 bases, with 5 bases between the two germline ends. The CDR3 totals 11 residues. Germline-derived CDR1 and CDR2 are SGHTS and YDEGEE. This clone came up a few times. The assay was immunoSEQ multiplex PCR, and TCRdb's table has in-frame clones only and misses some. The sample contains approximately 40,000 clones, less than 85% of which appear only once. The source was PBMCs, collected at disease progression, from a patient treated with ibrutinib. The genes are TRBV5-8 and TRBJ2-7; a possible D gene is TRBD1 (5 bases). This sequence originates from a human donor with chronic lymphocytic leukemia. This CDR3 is CASSLEGEQYF. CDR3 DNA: TGTGCCAGCAGCTTGGAGGGGGAGCAGTACTTC.